This T cell receptor beta chain is from a study of T cells in Graves' hyperthyroidism and ophthalmopathy. The length of the CDR3 is 17 residues. V lost 0 bases and J lost 2, with 19 bases in between. CDR1 and CDR2 (germline): SQVTM, ANQGSEA. There were TCR beta CDR3 regions amplified from RNA transcripts. HTBI primers were employed in a first-round RT-PCR of the TCR CDR3. TCRdb processed the multiplex PCR reads anew with MiXCR; each CDR3 protein has one entry. The table lists over 700,000 distinct CDR3 sequences, over 35% of them singletons. This clonotype was recorded many times. Its antigen remains unknown. Each diagnosis drew on symptoms, thyroxine, TRAb, thyroid ultrasound and orbital computed tomography findings. Whole-study findings and limits: Within blood appeared most thyroid clonotypes that had expanded above 0.001. Ophthalmopathy could be told apart from stable hyperthyroidism with a 13 V-J model.

Sequencing used blood. The chain is built from TRBV29-1 and TRBJ1-1; D is undetermined. The origin of this receptor is a man between 18 and 29 years old with Graves' hyperthyroidism. The DNA for the CDR3 is TGCAGCGTTGAAGACCTACCCAGCCTTGGCCCAAACACTGAAGCTTTCTTT. Protein: CSVEDLPSLGPNTEAFF.